This TCR beta chain was profiled in a study of shared clonotypes between healthy human individuals. Study results and limitations: Only blood underwent sampling, and tissue repertoires likely differ. Shared clonotypes: approximately 5.3% naive CD4, roughly 3.5% naive CD8, around 2.4% memory CD4, approximately 0.37% memory CD8.

Details on this clone: The antigen remains unidentified.

Losses at the gene ends were 5 bases for V and 13 bases for J; bases not matched to a gene: 8. CDR3 size: 13 residues. The germline V gene encodes CDR1 LNHDA and CDR2 SQIVND (reference sequence). The assay was immunoSEQ multiplex PCR, and TCRdb's table has in-frame clones only and misses some. The sample lists around 1.5 million clones, under 99% occurring once. The receptor was derived from a man aged 25-40 years in good health. V is TRBV19 and J is TRBJ2-1; 10 bases map to TRBD2. Sequencing was carried out using naive CD4+ T cells sorted from blood. Subset noted: CD45RA+ positively selected. CDR3 in amino acids: CASSPTAGGDQFF. DNA of the CDR3: TGTGCCAGTAGTCCGACAGCGGGAGGGGATCAGTTCTTC.